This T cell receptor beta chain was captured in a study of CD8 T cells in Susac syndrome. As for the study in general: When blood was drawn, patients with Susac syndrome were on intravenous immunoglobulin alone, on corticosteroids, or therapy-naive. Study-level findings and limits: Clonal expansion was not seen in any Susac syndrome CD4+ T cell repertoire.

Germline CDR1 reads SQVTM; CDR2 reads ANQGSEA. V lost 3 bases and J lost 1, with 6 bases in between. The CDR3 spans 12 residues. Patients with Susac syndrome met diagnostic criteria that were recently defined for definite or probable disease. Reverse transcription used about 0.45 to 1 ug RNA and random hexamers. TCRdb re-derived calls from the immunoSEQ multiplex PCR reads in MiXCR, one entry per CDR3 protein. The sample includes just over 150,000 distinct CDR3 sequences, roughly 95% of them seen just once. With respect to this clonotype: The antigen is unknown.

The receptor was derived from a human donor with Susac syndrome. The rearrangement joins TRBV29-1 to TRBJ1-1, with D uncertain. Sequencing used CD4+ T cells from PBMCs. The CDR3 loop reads CSVERANTEAFF. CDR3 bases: TGCAGCGTTGAGAGGGCGAACACTGAAGCTTTCTTT. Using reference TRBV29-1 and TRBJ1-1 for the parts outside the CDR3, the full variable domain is SAVISQKPSRDICQRGTSLTIQCQVDSQVTMMFWYRQQPGQSLTLIATANQGSEATYESGFVIDKFPISRPNLTFSTLTVSNMSPEDSSIYLCSVERANTEAFFGQGTRLTVV.